This record looks at one TCR beta chain sequence and its context. The antigen remains unidentified. These data belong to a study of T cell repertoires in cytomegalovirus infection. Per the germline V gene, CDR1 is MNHNS and CDR2 is SASEGT. The CDR3 is 19 amino acids. Losses at the gene ends were 5 bases for V and 5 bases for J; bases not matched to a gene: 21. TCRdb re-called the reads with MiXCR, one entry per CDR3 protein. The sample has about 400,000 distinct CDR3 sequences, roughly a third seen once. The rearrangement links TRBV6-1 to TRBJ2-5, with TRBD1 matching 9 bases. The sequences come from cultured PBMCs, collected from culture after CMV antigen stimulation. The clonotype was recovered from a human donor in good health (CMV status not recorded). Some clones in this sample may be carry-over from other donors' samples. The chain's CDR3 is CASSYPPGQGGPGMETQYF. CDR3 sequence (DNA): TGTGCCAGCAGTTACCCGCCGGGACAGGGAGGACCAGGGATGGAGACCCAGTACTTC.